Shown below are 18 T cell receptor beta chains from a single sample sequenced in a study of blood T cell repertoires in COVID-19. Some clones are missing from TCRdb's copy, which holds only in-frame ones; the method was immunoSEQ multiplex PCR. The table has 100,000 to 130,000 clones, 70% to 90% seen once. Specimen: peripheral blood. These receptors were collected from a man in his fifties or sixties with active or convalescent COVID-19.

The chain carries TRBV7-9 and TRBJ1-2; TRBD1 matches at 9 bases. Germline lookup yields CDR1 SEHNR and CDR2 FQNEAQ (reference sequence). Germline trimming cut 5 bases from V and 7 bases from J; bases unmatched to any gene: 8. This CDR3 spans 14 amino acids. CDR3 residues: CASSVGQGLGGYTF. The CDR3 DNA reads as TGTGCCAGCAGCGTAGGACAGGGGCTAGGTGGCTACACCTTC.

The gene calls are TRBV5-8 and TRBJ1-5; D is possibly TRBD1 (5 bases). Trimming stripped 0 bases from V and 3 bases from J, with 10 bases between. CDR3 length: 15 residues. The germline CDR1 and CDR2 sequences are SGHTS and YDEGEE. The CDR3 loop is CASSLAGLYNQPQHF. The DNA of the CDR3 is TGTGCCAGCAGCTTGGCGGGACTGTACAATCAGCCCCAGCATTTT. The full variable domain, completed using reference TRBV5-8 and TRBJ1-5, is EAGVTQSPTHLIKTRGQQATLRCSPISGHTSVYWYQQALGLGLQFLLWYDEGEERNRGNFPPRFSGRQFPNYSSELNVNALELEDSALYLCASSLAGLYNQPQHFGDGTRLSIL.

The DNA for the CDR3 is TGTGCCAGCAGCGCCTGGGGCCAGGGGGCGATTGACACCGGGGAGCTGTTTTTT. Protein sequence: CASSAWGQGAIDTGELFF. The chain joins TRBV7-9 to TRBJ2-2; 8 bases map to TRBD1. The germline gives CDR1 SEHNR, CDR2 FQNEAQ (reference sequence). CDR3 size: 18 residues. After removal of 5 bases from V and 3 bases from J, the junction contained 14 bases not matched to a gene.

This clone was seen only once. V and J are TRBV6-5 and TRBJ2-7; 9 bases align to TRBD1. This CDR3 spans 13 amino acids. V shed 6 bases, J shed 6 bases, and the junction held 6 bases outside the gene matches. Looked up from germline, CDR1 is MNHEY and CDR2 is SVGAGI. The CDR3 region is CASRLTGGLEQYF. In DNA form, the CDR3 reads TGTGCCAGCAGATTGACAGGGGGACTCGAGCAGTACTTC.

CDR3 loop: CASTQRTYDYGYTF. The CDR3 nucleotides are TGTGCCAGCACCCAACGGACATATGACTATGGCTACACCTTC. The rearrangement links TRBV25-1 to TRBJ1-2; a possible D gene is TRBD1 (5 bases). Trimming removed 7 bases from V and 3 bases from J, with 15 bases in between. The CDR3 consists of 14 residues. The V gene's germline CDR1 is MGHDK and CDR2 SYGVNS.

The V and J genes are TRBV5-4 and TRBJ2-7; tentative D call: TRBD1 (6 bases). Trimming removed 3 bases from V and 0 bases from J, with 10 bases in between. CDR1 and CDR2 from the germline V gene are SGHNT and YYREEE (reference sequence). The length of the CDR3 is 14 residues. The CDR3 region is CASSSKTGSYEQYF. The CDR3 region has the DNA TGTGCCAGCAGCTCAAAGACAGGCTCCTACGAGCAGTACTTC.

The rearrangement links TRBV5-1 to TRBJ2-2; 8 bases fit TRBD1. Looked up from germline, CDR1 is SGHRS and CDR2 is YFSETQ. The CDR3 contains 17 residues. The V gene end was trimmed by 2 bases and the J gene end by 5 bases; junction bases not matched to a gene: 11. CDR3 sequence: CASSFGTGQGGTGELFF. CDR3 sequence (DNA): TGCGCCAGCAGCTTTGGAACAGGACAGGGCGGAACCGGGGAGCTGTTTTTT.

CDR3 coding DNA: TGTGCCAGCAGCCTAGGGGGTGGGACTTCCCCCACCGTGTGGGAGCAGTACTTC. Encoded protein: CASSLGGGTSPTVWEQYF. This chain links TRBV7-2 with TRBJ2-7; tentatively, D is TRBD1 or TRBD2 (6 bases each). The CDR3 runs 18 residues. V shed 5 bases and J shed 7 bases, with 30 bases lying between them. Germline CDR1 and CDR2: SGHTA and FQGNSA.

The chain is built from TRBV5-1 and TRBJ1-1; D is uncertain. The germline V gene encodes CDR1 SGHRS and CDR2 YFSETQ. The CDR3 consists of 13 residues. Trimming removed 0 bases from V and 2 bases from J, with 5 bases in between. The chain's CDR3 is CASSLGVNTEAFF. The CDR3 DNA reads TGCGCCAGCAGCTTGGGAGTAAACACTGAAGCTTTCTTT.

J is TRBJ1-2 and V is TRBV6-1, with unresolved D. Germline values: CDR1 MNHNS, CDR2 SASEGT. The CDR3 consists of 13 residues. V was cut by 1 base and J by 4 bases, with 7 bases left in between. The CDR3 region is CASSEVGVYGYTF. CDR3 coding DNA: TGTGCCAGCAGTGAAGTGGGAGTCTATGGCTACACCTTC.

The chain is built from TRBV27 and TRBJ1-2; tentative D call: TRBD1 (5 bases). Germline V lookup: CDR1 MNHEY, CDR2 SMNVEV (reference sequence). The V end was cut by 5 bases, the J end by 7 bases, with 14 bases between. The CDR3 sequence is 13 residues long. The CDR3 nucleotides read TGTGCCAGCAGTCCCGACTGGGGGGTTGGCTACACCTTC. Translated, it gives CASSPDWGVGYTF.

The V gene is TRBV11-2, the J gene TRBJ2-1; 9 nucleotides agree with TRBD2. The V and J ends lost 5 bases and 8 bases, in that order; junction bases with no gene match: 16. This CDR3 has 17 residues. Germline V CDR1 and CDR2: SGHAT, FQNNGV. As DNA, the CDR3 is TGTGCCAGCAGCCAAAGATGGGCGGGAGGGCCCGCGGATGAGCAGTTCTTC. Protein: CASSQRWAGGPADEQFF.

The genes are TRBV27 and TRBJ2-1, with 12 nucleotides matching TRBD2. This CDR3 has 18 residues. With V trimmed by 2 bases and J by 0 bases, 5 bases remained unmatched. From germline, CDR1 is MNHEY and CDR2 SMNVEV (reference sequence). In DNA form, the CDR3 reads TGTGCCAGCAGTTTAGACGGACTAGCGGGATCCTCCTACAATGAGCAGTTCTTC. This gives the protein CASSLDGLAGSSYNEQFF.

This rearrangement joins TRBV5-1 to TRBJ2-1; TRBD2 matches at 10 bases. The trim removed 4 bases at V and 8 bases at J, leaving 6 bases unmatched. The CDR3 has 14 residues. Germline assignment: CDR1 SGHRS and CDR2 YFSETQ. The CDR3 here is CASSPSGRFDEQFF. The CDR3 DNA sequence: TGCGCCAGCAGCCCTAGCGGGAGATTCGATGAGCAGTTCTTC.

The chain carries TRBV4-1 and TRBJ2-1; no firm D call. In germline, CDR1 is MGHRA, CDR2 YSYEKL. The CDR3 runs to 17 residues. Trimming took off 0 bases at V and 1 base at J, with 13 bases between the two ends. The DNA of the CDR3 is TGCGCCAGCAGCCAAGAAGCGTACGAACGGTCCTACAATGAGCAGTTCTTC. Amino acids: CASSQEAYERSYNEQFF.

The rearrangement links TRBV3-1 (or the pseudogene TRBV3-2) to TRBJ1-3; D gene uncertain. Germline V gene sequence: CDR1 LGHDT, CDR2 YNNKEL (reference sequence). The CDR3 covers 13 residues. Trimming removed 7 bases at V and 7 bases at J, with 14 bases between. CDR3: CASTPPEWNTIYF. The DNA of the CDR3 is TGTGCCAGCACCCCTCCGGAGTGGAACACCATATATTTT.

V usage is TRBV19 and J usage is TRBJ2-2; 7 bases are a match to TRBD1. The CDR3 loop spans 19 amino acids. With V trimmed by 6 bases and J by 6 bases, 22 bases remained unmatched. Germline CDR1 reads LNHDA; CDR2 reads SQIVND (reference sequence). The CDR3 nucleotides are TGTGCCAGTAGGACCGGACTCCTAACCTGGGACAGTCCCCCCGGGGAGCTGTTTTTT. This gives the protein CASRTGLLTWDSPPGELFF.

The chain recombines TRBV11-2 with TRBJ2-7; the match to TRBD1 covers 7 bases. The CDR3 extends over 15 amino acids. J was trimmed by 4 bases and V by 5 bases; bases with no gene match: 11. Germline V gene lookup returns CDR1 SGHAT and CDR2 FQNNGV. The DNA for the CDR3 is TGTGCCAGCAGCCCCAACCGGGACAGCCTTTACGAGCAGTACTTC. Its protein product is CASSPNRDSLYEQYF.